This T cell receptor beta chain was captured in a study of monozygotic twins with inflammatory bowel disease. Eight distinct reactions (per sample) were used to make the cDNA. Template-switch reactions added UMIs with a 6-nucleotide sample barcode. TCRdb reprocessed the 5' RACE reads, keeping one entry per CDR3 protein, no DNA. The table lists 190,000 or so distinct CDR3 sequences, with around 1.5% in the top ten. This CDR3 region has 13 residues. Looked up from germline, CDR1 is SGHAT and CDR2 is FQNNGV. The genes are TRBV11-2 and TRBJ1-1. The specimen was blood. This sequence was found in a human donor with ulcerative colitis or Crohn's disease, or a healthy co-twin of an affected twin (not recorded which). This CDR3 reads CASSPISQLGAFF.